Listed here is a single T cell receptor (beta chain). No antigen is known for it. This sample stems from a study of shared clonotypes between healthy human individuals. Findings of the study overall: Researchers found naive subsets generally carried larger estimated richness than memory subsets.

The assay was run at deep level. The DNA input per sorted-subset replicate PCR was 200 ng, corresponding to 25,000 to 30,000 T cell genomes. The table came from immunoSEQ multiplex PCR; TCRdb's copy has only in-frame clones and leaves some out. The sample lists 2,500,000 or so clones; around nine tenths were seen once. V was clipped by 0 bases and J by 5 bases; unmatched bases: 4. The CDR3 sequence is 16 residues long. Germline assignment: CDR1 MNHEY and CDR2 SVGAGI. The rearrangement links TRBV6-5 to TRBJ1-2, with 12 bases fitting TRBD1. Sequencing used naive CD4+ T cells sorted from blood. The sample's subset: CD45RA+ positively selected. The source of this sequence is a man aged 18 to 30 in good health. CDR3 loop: CASSYSVGQGAYGYTF. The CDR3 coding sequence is TGTGCCAGCAGTTACTCCGTGGGACAGGGGGCTTATGGCTACACCTTC.